These T cell receptor beta chains were read from a single sample in a study of OX40 agonist ivuxolimab in advanced cancers. Method: immunoSEQ multiplex PCR; TCRdb's copy keeps in-frame clones and lacks some. This sample has 45,000 to 60,000 clones; roughly nine tenths occur once, and the top ten carry approximately 12%. Here the sequenced sample was CD4+ or CD8+ T cells sorted from blood, taken in a trial of the OX40 agonist ivuxolimab. These receptor sequences come from an adult with an advanced solid tumor such as melanoma, head and neck, liver or kidney cancer. Each CDR3 is given with its conserved first and last residue. The order of the fields is CDR3 protein, CDR3 DNA, clone size, D gene, J gene, V gene. D genes are given only for firm matches. Some rows have no size entry. The others give once, few or many, or a class for an expanded clone.

cdr3_aa: CASSRGGTQPQHF
cdr3_nt: TGTGCCAGCAGCCGGGGGGGCACTCAGCCCCAGCATTTT
clone_size: NA
d_call: NA
j_call: TRBJ1-5
v_call: TRBV4-2

cdr3_aa: CASSIPGTGHEQYF
cdr3_nt: TGTGCCAGCAGCATCCCCGGGACAGGGCACGAGCAGTACTTC
clone_size: NA
d_call: TRBD1
j_call: TRBJ2-7
v_call: TRBV5-4

cdr3_aa: CASSLGPREYNSPLHF
cdr3_nt: TGTGCCAGCAGCTTGGGACCACGAGAATACAATTCACCCCTCCACTTT
clone_size: NA
d_call: NA
j_call: TRBJ1-6
v_call: TRBV4-2

cdr3_aa: CASSEGPGGSKNIQYF
cdr3_nt: TGCGCCAGCAGTGAAGGGCCAGGGGGATCCAAAAACATTCAGTACTTC
clone_size: NA
d_call: TRBD1
j_call: TRBJ2-4
v_call: TRBV10-2

cdr3_aa: CASSYGQVLGDTQYF
cdr3_nt: TGTGCCAGCAGTTACGGGCAGGTGCTAGGGGATACGCAGTATTTT
clone_size: NA
d_call: NA
j_call: TRBJ2-3
v_call: TRBV6-5

cdr3_aa: CASAPTAGNTIYF
cdr3_nt: TGTGCCAGCGCCCCGACAGCTGGAAACACCATATATTTT
clone_size: NA
d_call: NA
j_call: TRBJ1-3
v_call: TRBV6-4

cdr3_aa: CASNPLVGNEQFF
cdr3_nt: TGTGCCAGCAACCCTTTAGTGGGAAATGAGCAGTTCTTC
clone_size: NA
d_call: NA
j_call: TRBJ2-1
v_call: TRBV2

cdr3_aa: CASSLSGEDEQFF
cdr3_nt: TGTGCCAGCAGCTTGTCAGGGGAAGATGAGCAGTTCTTC
clone_size: NA
d_call: NA
j_call: TRBJ2-1
v_call: TRBV11-3

cdr3_aa: CASSLSTGEETQYF
cdr3_nt: TGTGCCAGCTCACTCTCCACAGGGGAAGAGACCCAGTACTTC
clone_size: NA
d_call: TRBD1
j_call: TRBJ2-5
v_call: TRBV18

cdr3_aa: CAMAGFSNYGYTF
cdr3_nt: TGTGCAATGGCAGGCTTCTCTAACTATGGCTACACCTTC
clone_size: NA
d_call: NA
j_call: TRBJ1-2
v_call: TRBV6-5

cdr3_aa: CASSLPDRVNTGELFF
cdr3_nt: TGTGCCAGCAGCTTACCCGACAGGGTGAACACCGGGGAGCTGTTTTTT
clone_size: once
d_call: TRBD1
j_call: TRBJ2-2
v_call: TRBV7-6

cdr3_aa: CASSHNRTVYNSPLHF
cdr3_nt: TGTGCCAGCAGCCATAACAGGACCGTCTATAATTCACCCCTCCACTTT
clone_size: few
d_call: NA
j_call: TRBJ1-6
v_call: TRBV11-2

cdr3_aa: CASSSPGQGLNTEAFF
cdr3_nt: TGCGCCAGCAGCTCTCCGGGACAGGGACTGAACACTGAAGCTTTCTTT
clone_size: NA
d_call: TRBD1
j_call: TRBJ1-1
v_call: TRBV5-1

cdr3_aa: CASSSTSGGETQYF
cdr3_nt: TGTGCCAGCAGTTCTACTAGCGGGGGAGAGACCCAGTACTTC
clone_size: NA
d_call: TRBD2
j_call: TRBJ2-5
v_call: TRBV6-5

cdr3_aa: CASSEDVYQETQYF
cdr3_nt: TGTGCCAGCAGCGAGGACGTTTACCAAGAGACCCAGTACTTC
clone_size: NA
d_call: NA
j_call: TRBJ2-5
v_call: TRBV9

cdr3_aa: CASSLYASGEKLFF
cdr3_nt: TGTGCCAGCAGCTTGTATGCCTCAGGGGAAAAACTGTTTTTT
clone_size: NA
d_call: NA
j_call: TRBJ1-4
v_call: TRBV5-4

cdr3_aa: CASSPTATGHKQYF
cdr3_nt: TGTGCCAGCTCACCAACGGCTACGGGCCACAAGCAGTACTTC
clone_size: NA
d_call: NA
j_call: TRBJ2-7
v_call: TRBV18

cdr3_aa: CASSLELAAWGQFF
cdr3_nt: TGCGCCAGCAGCTTGGAACTAGCGGCTTGGGGGCAGTTCTTC
clone_size: NA
d_call: TRBD2
j_call: TRBJ2-1
v_call: TRBV5-1

cdr3_aa: CASSSSVSSTDTQYF
cdr3_nt: TGTGCCAGCAGCTCTTCAGTTTCTAGCACAGATACGCAGTATTTT
clone_size: NA
d_call: NA
j_call: TRBJ2-3
v_call: TRBV7-2

cdr3_aa: CASSEYTEQFF
cdr3_nt: TGTGCCAGCAGTGAGTATACTGAGCAGTTCTTC
clone_size: NA
d_call: NA
j_call: TRBJ2-1
v_call: TRBV2

cdr3_aa: CASSLTGSTDTQYF
cdr3_nt: TGTGCCAGCAGCTTGACAGGGTCCACAGATACGCAGTATTTT
clone_size: NA
d_call: NA
j_call: TRBJ2-3
v_call: TRBV5-5

cdr3_aa: CASGIEVDPIGGANEKLFF
cdr3_nt: TGTGCCAGCGGAATTGAGGTGGACCCTATTGGCGGAGCTAATGAAAAACTGTTTTTT
clone_size: NA
d_call: NA
j_call: TRBJ1-4
v_call: TRBV2

cdr3_aa: CASSLRALSSYEQYF
cdr3_nt: TGTGCCAGCAGTCTCAGGGCCCTTAGCTCCTACGAGCAGTACTTC
clone_size: NA
d_call: NA
j_call: TRBJ2-7
v_call: TRBV7-2

cdr3_aa: CASSGTVRGDTQYF
cdr3_nt: TGTGCCAGCAGTGGTACGGTAAGGGGGGATACGCAGTATTTT
clone_size: NA
d_call: NA
j_call: TRBJ2-3
v_call: TRBV2

cdr3_aa: CAVSRDLYTDTQYF
cdr3_nt: TGTGCCGTCTCCCGGGACTTATACACAGATACGCAGTATTTT
clone_size: NA
d_call: NA
j_call: TRBJ2-3
v_call: TRBV6-6

cdr3_aa: CASGPPEKAFF
cdr3_nt: TGTGCTAGTGGTCCCCCAGAAAAAGCTTTCTTT
clone_size: few
d_call: NA
j_call: TRBJ1-1
v_call: TRBV12-5

cdr3_aa: CASSPLTSGVQHTQYF
cdr3_nt: TGTGCCAGCTCACCACTGACTAGCGGGGTACAACATACGCAGTATTTT
clone_size: NA
d_call: TRBD2
j_call: TRBJ2-3
v_call: TRBV18

cdr3_aa: CASSLTGTTGSPLHF
cdr3_nt: TGTGCCAGCAGCTTAACCGGGACAACAGGTTCACCCCTCCACTTT
clone_size: NA
d_call: NA
j_call: TRBJ1-6
v_call: TRBV11-2

cdr3_aa: CATAGTRRTDTQYF
cdr3_nt: TGTGCCACGGCCGGGACTAGGCGCACAGATACGCAGTATTTT
clone_size: NA
d_call: TRBD2
j_call: TRBJ2-3
v_call: TRBV19

cdr3_aa: CASSLTLRQGAVTGELFF
cdr3_nt: TGTGCCAGCAGTTTAACCCTGCGGCAGGGGGCAGTCACCGGGGAGCTGTTTTTT
clone_size: NA
d_call: TRBD1
j_call: TRBJ2-2
v_call: TRBV27

cdr3_aa: CASSYLMGYEQYF
cdr3_nt: TGTGCCAGCAGTTACCTTATGGGCTACGAGCAGTACTTC
clone_size: NA
d_call: NA
j_call: TRBJ2-7
v_call: TRBV6-6

cdr3_aa: CASSGRQAGSYNEQFF
cdr3_nt: TGTGCCAGCAGTGGACGACAGGCAGGTAGTTACAATGAGCAGTTCTTC
clone_size: NA
d_call: NA
j_call: TRBJ2-1
v_call: TRBV2

cdr3_aa: CASTRLAGASTSYNEQFF
cdr3_nt: TGTGCCAGCACCCGACTAGCGGGGGCCTCAACTTCCTACAATGAGCAGTTCTTC
clone_size: NA
d_call: TRBD2
j_call: TRBJ2-1
v_call: TRBV7-9

cdr3_aa: CASSQGLGQGQETQYF
cdr3_nt: TGTGCCAGCAGCCAAGGCCTAGGCCAGGGGCAAGAGACCCAGTACTTC
clone_size: NA
d_call: NA
j_call: TRBJ2-5
v_call: TRBV14

cdr3_aa: CASSYSKLGSYEQYF
cdr3_nt: TGTGCCAGCAGTTACTCGAAACTGGGATCCTACGAGCAGTACTTC
clone_size: NA
d_call: NA
j_call: TRBJ2-7
v_call: TRBV6-5

cdr3_aa: CASSYVGLDTGELFF
cdr3_nt: TGTGCCAGCAGTTACGTAGGGTTAGACACCGGGGAGCTGTTTTTT
clone_size: NA
d_call: NA
j_call: TRBJ2-2
v_call: TRBV6-6

cdr3_aa: CASSPLAGTNYGYTF
cdr3_nt: TGTGCCAGCTCACCACTCGCAGGGACTAACTATGGCTACACCTTC
clone_size: NA
d_call: NA
j_call: TRBJ1-2
v_call: TRBV18

cdr3_aa: CASSYQGRNTDTQYF
cdr3_nt: TGTGCCAGCAGCTATCAGGGGAGGAACACAGATACGCAGTATTTT
clone_size: NA
d_call: NA
j_call: TRBJ2-3
v_call: TRBV28

cdr3_aa: CASSYSGLDNSPLHF
cdr3_nt: TGTGCCAGCAGTTACTCCGGATTGGATAATTCACCCCTCCACTTT
clone_size: NA
d_call: NA
j_call: TRBJ1-6
v_call: TRBV6-5